These 30 T cell receptor beta chains share one sample of origin, sequenced in a study of shared clonotypes between healthy human individuals. Assay: immunoSEQ multiplex PCR; the TCRdb copy retains only in-frame clones and omits some. The sample has nearly 2 million clones; about 94% are singletons. CD45RO-negative cells were positively selected for CCR7, leaving out terminally differentiated effector memory CD45RA+ cells. The source material was naive CD8+ T cells sorted from blood. The receptors here all came from a young man in good health.

The chain uses TRBV5-1 and TRBJ2-1; D unresolved. The V end lost 7 bases, the J end lost 4 bases, and 9 bases lay between the germline ends. The germline CDR1 and CDR2 sequences are SGHRS and YFSETQ. This CDR3 spans 12 amino acids. This CDR3 is CASRSGYNEQFF. In DNA form, the CDR3 reads TGCGCCAGCCGGTCAGGATACAATGAGCAGTTCTTC.

The chain joins TRBV6-1 to TRBJ2-5, with 7 bases fitting TRBD2. There are 17 residues in the CDR3. CDR1 and CDR2 from the germline V gene are MNHNS and SASEGT. Trimming cost V 2 bases and J 2 bases; bases outside gene matches: 11. The CDR3 loop reads CASSENLSLAVQETQYF. CDR3 coding DNA: TGTGCCAGCAGTGAAAATCTATCGCTAGCGGTTCAAGAGACCCAGTACTTC.

In the case of this clone: Other DNA sequences in the same sample also yield this CDR3. The rearrangement links TRBV4-3 to TRBJ2-3, with 9 bases fitting TRBD2. Germline V CDR1 and CDR2: LGHNA, YSLEER. The CDR3 spans 16 residues. V shed 0 bases, J shed 5 bases, and the junction held 6 bases outside the gene matches. The DNA of the CDR3 is TGCGCCAGCAGCCAAGAGCGGGAGGGCCTGGGAGATACGCAGTATTTT. Its protein product is CASSQEREGLGDTQYF.

This chain joins TRBV5-1 and TRBJ2-7, with D possibly being TRBD1 (5 bases). Looked up from germline, CDR1 is SGHRS and CDR2 is YFSETQ. V was pared by 0 bases and J by 3 bases, with 10 bases between. The CDR3 contains 14 residues. CDR3 residues: CASSLEGAHYEQYF. Here the CDR3 DNA reads TGCGCCAGCAGCTTGGAAGGGGCCCACTACGAGCAGTACTTC.

This clone has a single count. This chain uses TRBV6-5 with TRBJ2-5, with D unresolved. Trimming left V 2 bases short and J 2 bases short, with 15 bases between. Looked up from germline, CDR1 is MNHEY and CDR2 is SVGAGI. CDR3 length: 16 amino acids. The CDR3 coding sequence is TGTGCCAGCAGTTACGGGCCAGATCTTTTACAAGAGACCCAGTACTTC. Its translation: CASSYGPDLLQETQYF.

This sequence joins TRBV5-1 and TRBJ2-7, with a weak D call TRBD2 (5 bases). This CDR3 has 14 amino acids. Germline assignment: CDR1 SGHRS and CDR2 YFSETQ. V lost 4 bases, J lost 4 bases, and 15 bases lay in between. CDR3 residues: CASSPSGWGYEQYF. CDR3 coding DNA: TGCGCCAGCAGCCCCTCGGGGTGGGGATACGAGCAGTACTTC. Complete variable domain (other parts from reference TRBV5-1 and TRBJ2-7): KAGVTQTPRYLIKTRGQQVTLSCSPISGHRSVSWYQQTPGQGLQFLFEYFSETQRNKGNFPGRFSGRQFSNSRSEMNVSTLELGDSALYLCASSPSGWGYEQYFGPGTRLTVT.

The chain employs TRBV28 and TRBJ2-7; 8 bases match TRBD2. Germline V gene data show CDR1 as MDHEN and CDR2 as SYDVKM. This CDR3 spans 14 amino acids. J lost 4 bases, V lost 2 bases, and 4 bases had no gene match. CDR3 sequence reads: CASSLGTSGYEQYF. Here the CDR3 DNA reads TGTGCCAGCAGTTTAGGGACTAGTGGGTACGAGCAGTACTTC.

This chain uses TRBV2 with TRBJ2-7, with TRBD2 matching over 12 bases. Germline values: CDR1 SNHLY, CDR2 FYNNEI. The CDR3 is 18 residues long. V shed 4 bases and J 3 bases; nucleotides not matched to a gene: 13. The CDR3 reads CASSGIETGLAGYYEQYF. DNA for the CDR3: TGTGCCAGCAGTGGGATTGAAACGGGACTAGCGGGTTACTACGAGCAGTACTTC.

The chain couples TRBV5-1 to TRBJ2-7; tentative D call: TRBD1 (5 bases). Germline CDR1 and CDR2: SGHRS and YFSETQ. CDR3 size: 15 residues. V was pared by 0 bases and J by 0 bases, with 10 bases between. In DNA form, the CDR3 reads TGCGCCAGCAGCTTGGTAACAGGAAGCTCCTACGAGCAGTACTTC. Residues: CASSLVTGSSYEQYF. Together with reference TRBV5-1 and TRBJ2-7, the CDR3 gives the full variable domain: KAGVTQTPRYLIKTRGQQVTLSCSPISGHRSVSWYQQTPGQGLQFLFEYFSETQRNKGNFPGRFSGRQFSNSRSEMNVSTLELGDSALYLCASSLVTGSSYEQYFGPGTRLTVT.

The chain combines TRBV4-1 with TRBJ2-7, with D perhaps matching TRBD1 (5 bases). Looked up from germline, CDR1 is MGHRA and CDR2 is YSYEKL. Trimming removed 4 bases at V and 6 bases at J, with 13 bases between. The CDR3 is made up of 13 amino acids. The CDR3 sequence: CASSPSGAREQYF. The CDR3 region has the DNA TGCGCCAGCAGCCCTAGTGGGGCGCGCGAGCAGTACTTC.

The gene calls are TRBV19 and TRBJ2-1; D possibly corresponds to TRBD2 (6 bases). Trimming pared 3 bases from V and 7 bases from J, leaving 10 bases between. The CDR3 spans 13 residues. In germline, CDR1 is LNHDA, CDR2 SQIVND (reference sequence). The CDR3 loop reads CASSITSLNEQFF. In DNA form, the CDR3 reads TGTGCCAGTAGTATTACTAGCCTAAATGAGCAGTTCTTC.

This rearrangement joins TRBV7-9 to TRBJ2-1; 9 bases map to TRBD1. V was pared by 3 bases and J by 4 bases, with 4 bases of the junction left unmatched. CDR1 is SEHNR, CDR2 FQNEAQ, per germline (reference sequence). The CDR3 has 15 residues. The CDR3 DNA reads as TGTGCCAGCAGCTTGGGACAGGGAATGTACAATGAGCAGTTCTTC. Translated, it gives CASSLGQGMYNEQFF.

For this clone: Other DNA sequences within the sample encode an identical CDR3. The V and J genes are TRBV27 and TRBJ2-7; 7 bases are shared with TRBD2. The ends lost 5 bases at V and 4 bases at J; junction bases unmatched: 8. The CDR3 contains 14 residues. Germline values: CDR1 MNHEY, CDR2 SMNVEV (reference sequence). Here the CDR3 reads CASSLGLAAYEQYF. The DNA for the CDR3 is TGTGCCAGCAGTCTCGGGCTAGCGGCATACGAGCAGTACTTC.

To note about this clone: Other DNA variants within this sample encode the same CDR3. V gene TRBV10-3 combines with J gene TRBJ2-7; D is uncertain. This CDR3 region has 11 residues. Germline values: CDR1 ENHRY, CDR2 SYGVKD. Trimming stripped 0 bases from V and 7 bases from J, with 4 bases between. CDR3 residues: CAISESGEQYF. The CDR3 bases are TGTGCCATCAGTGAGTCCGGGGAGCAGTACTTC.

The table lists this clone with a few counts. The V call is TRBV27, the J call TRBJ2-7; D perhaps matches TRBD2 (5 bases). The CDR3 consists of 14 residues. Germline V lookup: CDR1 MNHEY, CDR2 SMNVEV (reference sequence). V gave up 2 bases and J gave up 3 bases, with 11 bases separating them. The CDR3, as DNA: TGTGCCAGCAGTTTAAGTGGGAGACACTACGAGCAGTACTTC. Translated: CASSLSGRHYEQYF.

The chain carries TRBV5-4 and TRBJ2-7, with 11 bases lining up with TRBD1. Germline CDR1 is SGHNT and CDR2 is YYREEE (reference sequence). CDR3 length equals 14 residues. After removal of 4 bases from V and 7 bases from J, the junction contained 7 bases not matched to a gene. The CDR3 sequence: CASSPGQGAVEQYF. The CDR3 DNA reads as TGTGCCAGCAGCCCAGGACAGGGGGCTGTTGAGCAGTACTTC.

The CDR3 DNA is TGTGCCAGCAGGATACAGGGGGGATATTACAATGAGCAGTTCTTC. It encodes CASRIQGGYYNEQFF. The rearrangement joins TRBV6-5 to TRBJ2-1; 8 nucleotides agree with TRBD1. Germline trimming cut 6 bases from V and 4 bases from J; bases unmatched to any gene: 8. In germline, CDR1 is MNHEY, CDR2 SVGAGI. CDR3 length equals 15 residues.

This clone was observed once. This chain uses TRBV6-1 with TRBJ2-1; D ambiguous. The CDR3 length is 17 residues. CDR1 is MNHNS, CDR2 SASEGT, per germline. V dropped 2 bases and J dropped 0 bases, with 14 bases sitting between them. CDR3 region: CASSEHLRTSSYNEQFF. CDR3 DNA: TGTGCCAGCAGTGAACATCTGCGGACGAGCTCCTACAATGAGCAGTTCTTC.

This chain connects TRBV29-1 to TRBJ2-2, with a tentative D call TRBD2 (7 bases). Per germline, CDR1 SQVTM and CDR2 ANQGSEA. The CDR3 runs to 12 residues. V shed 5 bases and J shed 8 bases, with 12 bases lying between them. In DNA form, the CDR3 reads TGCAGCGTTTTACAGGGAGGGGGGGAGCTGTTTTTT. This gives the protein CSVLQGGGELFF.

The V gene is TRBV2, the J gene TRBJ1-1; 8 nucleotides align to TRBD1. CDR1 and CDR2 (germline): SNHLY, FYNNEI. V shed 8 bases and J 4 bases; nucleotides not matched to a gene: 15. The CDR3 consists of 16 residues. CDR3 sequence (DNA): TGTGCCAGCCTGATCCAGGGGGCGCCGTTCGGCACTGAAGCTTTCTTT. This translates into CASLIQGAPFGTEAFF.

This chain connects TRBV15 to TRBJ2-7, with 8 bases identical to TRBD2. The CDR3 extends over 14 amino acids. Germline V gene lookup returns CDR1 LNHNV and CDR2 YYDKDF (reference sequence). V was clipped by 8 bases and J by 7 bases; unmatched bases: 13. This CDR3 is CATSGTAGVREQYF. The CDR3 DNA reads as TGTGCCACCTCGGGCACAGCGGGAGTGAGGGAGCAGTACTTC.

This clone was recorded only once. The chain links TRBV27 to TRBJ1-4, with D hard to call. V dropped 7 bases and J dropped 4 bases, with 16 bases sitting between them. The CDR3 length is 15 residues. Germline V gene data show CDR1 as MNHEY and CDR2 as SMNVEV (reference sequence). The CDR3 sequence is CASTFIPVVNEKLFF. The CDR3 nucleotides are TGTGCCAGCACCTTTATTCCGGTCGTTAATGAAAAACTGTTTTTT. Drawing the rest from reference TRBV27 and TRBJ1-4, the complete variable domain is EAQVTQNPRYLITVTGKKLTVTCSQNMNHEYMSWYRQDPGLGLRQIYYSMNVEVTDKGDVPEGYKVSRKEKRNFPLILESPSPNQTSLYFCASTFIPVVNEKLFFGSGTQLSVL.

V is TRBV6-5 and J is TRBJ2-3; D call uncertain. The CDR3 length is 14 residues. Per the germline V gene, CDR1 is MNHEY and CDR2 is SVGAGI. V was pared by 1 base and J by 0 bases, with 5 bases between. CDR3: CASSYWASTDTQYF. CDR3 coding DNA: TGTGCCAGCAGTTACTGGGCTAGCACAGATACGCAGTATTTT.

The chain couples TRBV19 to TRBJ1-1; D perhaps matches TRBD1 (6 bases). V shed 3 bases and J shed 1 base, with 9 bases lying between them. Germline V gene sequence: CDR1 LNHDA, CDR2 SQIVND (reference sequence). The CDR3 has 14 amino acids. Here the CDR3 DNA reads TGTGCCAGTAGTATTAGACAGGAGAACACTGAAGCTTTCTTT. Protein sequence: CASSIRQENTEAFF.

This clone was seen a few times. This chain links TRBV27 with TRBJ1-6; D gene uncertain. Germline CDR1 reads MNHEY; CDR2 reads SMNVEV (reference sequence). The length of the CDR3 is 16 residues. Trimming took 0 bases from V and 9 from J, leaving 15 bases between them. Written as DNA, the CDR3 is TGTGCCAGCAGTTTATCGGTCGACGGAGGGAGTTCACCCCTCCACTTT. Translation gives CASSLSVDGGSSPLHF.

This clone was picked up a small number of times. The CDR3, as DNA: TGTGCCAGCAGCACGAAATCAACTAATGAAAAACTGTTTTTT. Translated, it gives CASSTKSTNEKLFF. V usage is TRBV13 and J usage is TRBJ1-4; D call uncertain. The CDR3 has 14 residues. The germline gives CDR1 PRHDT, CDR2 FYEKMQ (reference sequence). Trimming removed 5 bases at V and 0 bases at J, with 7 bases between.

The rearrangement uses TRBV7-6 and TRBJ2-7; D is perhaps TRBD1 (6 bases). Germline values: CDR1 SGHVS, CDR2 FNYEAQ. V shed 5 bases and J shed 2 bases, with 13 bases lying between them. The CDR3 extends over 14 amino acids. The CDR3 DNA is TGTGCCAGCAGCACTGGAACAGGGCCCTACGAGCAGTACTTC. As protein: CASSTGTGPYEQYF.

This clone was recorded once. V gene TRBV9 combines with J gene TRBJ2-7, with 9 bases matching TRBD2. The CDR3 has 16 residues. Looked up from germline, CDR1 is SGDLS and CDR2 is YYNGEE. V shed 5 bases, J shed 2 bases, and the junction held 11 bases outside the gene matches. CDR3 amino acids: CASSAGYPSGTYEQYF. CDR3 DNA: TGTGCCAGCAGTGCTGGTTATCCTAGCGGGACCTACGAGCAGTACTTC.

The chain has TRBV4-2 and TRBJ2-3; 11 bases match TRBD2. Germline V gene data show CDR1 as LGHNA and CDR2 as YNFKEQ. The CDR3 runs 15 residues. J lost 6 bases, V lost 2 bases, and 4 bases had no gene match. The CDR3 loop is CASSQLAGGPDTQYF. In DNA form, the CDR3 reads TGTGCCAGCAGCCAACTAGCGGGGGGCCCCGATACGCAGTATTTT.

The chain employs TRBV6-5 and TRBJ1-6, with D perhaps TRBD1 (6 bases). There are 15 residues in the CDR3. V was trimmed by 0 bases and J by 7 bases, leaving 10 bases between them. Germline assignment: CDR1 MNHEY and CDR2 SVGAGI. The CDR3 spells CASSYSQGVNSPLHF. The CDR3 DNA is TGTGCCAGCAGTTACTCACAGGGTGTCAATTCACCCCTCCACTTT.